These 4 T cell receptor beta chains originate from one sample sequenced in a study of shared clonotypes between healthy human individuals. This table comes from immunoSEQ multiplex PCR, and its TCRdb copy is limited to in-frame clones, with some not included. In the table there are fewer than 200,000 clones, around 63% of which are singletons. Specimen: memory CD4+ T cells sorted from blood. As to subset: CD45RA-negative fraction. The receptors originated from a young man in good health.

This chain links TRBV4-3 with TRBJ2-3; 8 bases fit TRBD2. The CDR3 consists of 19 residues. Germline CDR1 LGHNA, CDR2 YSLEER. J was trimmed by 1 base and V by 0 bases; bases with no gene match: 12. This chain's CDR3 is CASSQELPSTSGRTDTQYF. In nucleotides, the CDR3 is TGCGCCAGCAGCCAAGAATTACCTTCTACTAGCGGTCGCACAGATACGCAGTATTTT.

The chain is built from TRBV10-3 and TRBJ2-7, with 10 bases lining up with TRBD2. V was pared by 3 bases and J by 3 bases, with 5 bases of the junction left unmatched. This CDR3 contains 15 residues. In germline, CDR1 is ENHRY, CDR2 SYGVKD. CDR3 nucleotides: TGTGCCATCAGTGAAGGACTAGCGGAGCTCTACGAGCAGTACTTC. This gives the protein CAISEGLAELYEQYF.

A single count supports this clone. The same CDR3 arises from other DNA sequences in this sample as well. The CDR3 spells CASSEARGDTQYF. The CDR3 coding sequence is TGTGCCAGCAGTGAGGCCCGGGGGGATACGCAGTATTTT. V is TRBV6-1 and J is TRBJ2-3; weak D call: TRBD2 (6 bases). The CDR3 runs 13 residues. Germline assignment: CDR1 MNHNS and CDR2 SASEGT. V was shortened by 3 bases and J by 6 bases, with 10 bases between the two germline ends.

This rearrangement joins TRBV5-1 to TRBJ2-2, with 9 bases matching TRBD1. After removal of 4 bases from V and 3 bases from J, the junction contained 10 bases not matched to a gene. The CDR3 length is 17 residues. Germline loops: CDR1 SGHRS, CDR2 YFSETQ. The CDR3 DNA is TGCGCCAGCAGCAGACGAACAGGGGGCGCGGACACCGGGGAGCTGTTTTTT. Its protein product is CASSRRTGGADTGELFF.